This TCR beta chain is drawn from a study of blood T cell repertoires in COVID-19. Study context: Samples taken during acute and convalescent COVID-19 were collected in the United States, Italy and Spain. Sources were T cells, B-cell-depleted T cells, or PBMCs; the material itself was cDNA or gDNA.

In the original processing: Scientists estimated how many nucleated cells there were by amplifying reference gene primers. Sequencing used immunoSEQ multiplex PCR; TCRdb keeps in-frame clones, though not all of them. V and J calls and clone size are those listed in that table; D and trimming were worked out from the DNA. Of under 95,000 clones in the sample, approximately 80% were seen once. This clone was detected a few times. The CDR3 has 13 amino acids. With 4 bases clipped from V and 2 bases from J, the junction kept 2 bases outside the gene matches. The germline V gene encodes CDR1 GTSNPN and CDR2 SVGIG (reference sequence).

The chain uses TRBV30 and TRBJ1-1, with 9 bases that match TRBD1. The clonotype originates from a middle-aged man with acute or convalescent COVID-19. The sequencing sample was made of peripheral blood. Written as DNA, the CDR3 is TGTGCCTGGAACAGGGGGCTAAACACTGAAGCTTTCTTT. Protein product: CAWNRGLNTEAFF.